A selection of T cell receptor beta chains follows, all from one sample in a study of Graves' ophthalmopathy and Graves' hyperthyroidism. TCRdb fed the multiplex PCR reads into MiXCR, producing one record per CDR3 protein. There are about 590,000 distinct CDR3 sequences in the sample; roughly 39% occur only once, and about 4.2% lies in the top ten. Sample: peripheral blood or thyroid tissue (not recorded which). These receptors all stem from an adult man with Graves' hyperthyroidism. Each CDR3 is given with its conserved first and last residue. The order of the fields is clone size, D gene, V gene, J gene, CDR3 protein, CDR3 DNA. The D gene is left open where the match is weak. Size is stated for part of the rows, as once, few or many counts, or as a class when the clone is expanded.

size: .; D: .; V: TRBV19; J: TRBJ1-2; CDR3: CASSIRQGDGYTF; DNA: TGTGCCAGTAGTATCCGCCAGGGAGATGGCTACACCTTC
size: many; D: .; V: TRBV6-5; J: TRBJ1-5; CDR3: CASSWTVREPLIF; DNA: TGTGCCAGCAGTTGGACGGTCAGGGAACCGCTGATTTTT
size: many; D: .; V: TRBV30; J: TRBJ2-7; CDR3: CAWSAQNYEQYF; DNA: TGTGCCTGGAGTGCCCAAAACTACGAGCAGTACTTC
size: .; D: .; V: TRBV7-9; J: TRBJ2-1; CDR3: CASSLALGTRNEQFF; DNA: TGTGCCAGCAGCTTAGCCCTAGGGACACGCAATGAGCAGTTCTTC
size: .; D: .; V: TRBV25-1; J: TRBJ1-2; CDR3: CASSARDSANYGYTF; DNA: TGTGCCAGCAGTGCTCGTGACAGCGCTAACTATGGCTACACCTTC
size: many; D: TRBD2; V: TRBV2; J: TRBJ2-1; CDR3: CASRTDLAGGPNEQFF; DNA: TGTGCCAGCAGGACAGACCTAGCGGGGGGGCCCAATGAGCAGTTCTTC
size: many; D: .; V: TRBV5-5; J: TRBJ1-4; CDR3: CASSLVPHLSEKLFF; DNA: TGTGCCAGCAGCTTGGTCCCCCACTTATCCGAAAAACTGTTTTTT
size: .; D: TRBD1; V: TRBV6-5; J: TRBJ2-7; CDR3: CASSEPGQGASEQYF; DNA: TGTGCCAGCAGTGAACCGGGACAGGGGGCGTCCGAGCAGTACTTC
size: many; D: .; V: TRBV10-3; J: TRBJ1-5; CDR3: CAIRGTVGQPQHF; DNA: TGTGCCATCAGGGGGACTGTGGGTCAGCCCCAGCATTTT
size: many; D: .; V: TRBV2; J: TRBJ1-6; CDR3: CANRDTLGSPLHF; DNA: TGTGCCAACCGGGACACCCTTGGTTCACCCCTCCACTTT
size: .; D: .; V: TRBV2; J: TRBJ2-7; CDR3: CASSEAFEQYF; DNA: TGTGCCAGCAGTGAAGCGTTCGAGCAGTACTTC
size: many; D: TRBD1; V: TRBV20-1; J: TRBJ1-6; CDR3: CSARPGGSRSPLHF; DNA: TGCAGTGCTAGGCCAGGGGGCTCGAGGTCACCCCTCCACTTT
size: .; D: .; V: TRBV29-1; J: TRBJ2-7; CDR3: CSVDDRIYSYEQYF; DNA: TGCAGCGTTGACGACAGGATTTACTCCTACGAGCAGTACTTC
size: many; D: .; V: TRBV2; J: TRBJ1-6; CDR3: CASSDRGGLNSPLHF; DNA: TGTGCCAGCAGTGACCGGGGTGGGTTGAATTCACCCCTCCACTTT
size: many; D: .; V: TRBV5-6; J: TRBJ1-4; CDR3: CASSFRDRKLFF; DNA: TGTGCCAGCAGCTTCAGGGATAGGAAACTGTTTTTT
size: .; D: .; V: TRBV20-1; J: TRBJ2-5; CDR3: CSARELAWQETQYF; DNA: TGCAGTGCTAGAGAGTTGGCCTGGCAAGAGACCCAGTACTTC
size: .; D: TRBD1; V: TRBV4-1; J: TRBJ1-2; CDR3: CASSQGDRGNSYTF; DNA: TGCGCCAGCAGCCAAGGGGACAGGGGGAACAGCTACACCTTC
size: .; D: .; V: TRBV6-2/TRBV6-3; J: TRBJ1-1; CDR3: CAANLGWNTEAFF; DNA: TGTGCCGCAAATTTAGGGTGGAACACTGAAGCTTTCTTT
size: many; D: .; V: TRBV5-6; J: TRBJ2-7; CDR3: CASTPSLGAHEQYF; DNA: TGTGCCAGCACCCCGTCCCTGGGGGCCCACGAGCAGTACTTC
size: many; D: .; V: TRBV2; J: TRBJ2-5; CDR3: CASSERDTVWMTQYF; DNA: TGTGCCAGCAGTGAAAGGGACACTGTTTGGATGACCCAGTACTTC
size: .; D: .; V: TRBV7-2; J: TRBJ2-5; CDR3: CASSLAPGYQETQYF; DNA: TGTGCCAGCAGCTTAGCTCCAGGCTACCAAGAGACCCAGTACTTC
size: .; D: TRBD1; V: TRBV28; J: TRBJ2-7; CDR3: CASILLTGGLHEQYF; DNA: TGTGCCAGCATCCTACTGACAGGGGGTTTACACGAGCAGTACTTC
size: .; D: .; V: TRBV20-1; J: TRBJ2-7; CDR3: CSASTMRGVYEQYF; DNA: TGCAGTGCTAGTACTATGAGGGGGGTCTACGAGCAGTACTTC
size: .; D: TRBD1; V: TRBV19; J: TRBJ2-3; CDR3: CASSIPTGGFTDTQYF; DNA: TGTGCCAGTAGTATCCCGACAGGGGGTTTCACAGATACGCAGTATTTT
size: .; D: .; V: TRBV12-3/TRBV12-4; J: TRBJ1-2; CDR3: CASSFGGRLTNYGYTF; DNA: TGTGCCAGCAGTTTTGGGGGCAGACTTACTAACTATGGCTACACCTTC
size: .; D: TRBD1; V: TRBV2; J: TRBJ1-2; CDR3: CASSPQGQGGYGYTF; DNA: TGTGCCAGCTCACCACAAGGACAGGGGGGATATGGCTACACCTTC
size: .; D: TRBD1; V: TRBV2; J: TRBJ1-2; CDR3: CASSEADRGPGHGYTF; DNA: TGTGCCAGCAGTGAAGCTGACAGGGGGCCGGGCCATGGCTACACCTTC
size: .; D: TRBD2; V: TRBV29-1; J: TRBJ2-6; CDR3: CSVSPTAGANVLTF; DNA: TGCAGCGTTTCACCCACAGCGGGAGCCAACGTCCTGACTTTC
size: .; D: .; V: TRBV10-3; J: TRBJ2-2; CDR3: CAISESGLTGELFF; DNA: TGTGCCATCAGTGAGTCAGGGCTCACCGGGGAGCTGTTTTTT
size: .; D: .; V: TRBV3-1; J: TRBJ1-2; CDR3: CASSQSVAGGYGYTF; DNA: TGTGCCAGCAGCCAGAGCGTGGCGGGAGGATATGGCTACACCTTC
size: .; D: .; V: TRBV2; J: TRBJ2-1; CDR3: CASSDVGEQFF; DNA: TGTGCCAGCAGTGACGTCGGGGAGCAGTTCTTC
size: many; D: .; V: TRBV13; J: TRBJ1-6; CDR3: CASSSTQYHNSPLHF; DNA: TGTGCCAGCAGCTCCACACAATATCATAATTCACCCCTCCACTTT
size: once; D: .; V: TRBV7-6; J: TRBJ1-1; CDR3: CASSPTRRESQAFF; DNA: TGTGCCAGCAGCCCCACTCGGCGAGAAAGCCAAGCTTTCTTT